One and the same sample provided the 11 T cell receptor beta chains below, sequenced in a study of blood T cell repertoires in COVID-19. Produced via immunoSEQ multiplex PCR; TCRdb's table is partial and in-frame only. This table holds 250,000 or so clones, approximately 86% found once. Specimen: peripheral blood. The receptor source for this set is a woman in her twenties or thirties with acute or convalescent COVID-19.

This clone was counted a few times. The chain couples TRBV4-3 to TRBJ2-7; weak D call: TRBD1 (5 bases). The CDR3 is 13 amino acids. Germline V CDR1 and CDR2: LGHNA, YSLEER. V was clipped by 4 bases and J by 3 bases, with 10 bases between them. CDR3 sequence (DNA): TGCGCCAGCAGCCTGGACATGAACTACGAGCAGTACTTC. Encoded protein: CASSLDMNYEQYF.

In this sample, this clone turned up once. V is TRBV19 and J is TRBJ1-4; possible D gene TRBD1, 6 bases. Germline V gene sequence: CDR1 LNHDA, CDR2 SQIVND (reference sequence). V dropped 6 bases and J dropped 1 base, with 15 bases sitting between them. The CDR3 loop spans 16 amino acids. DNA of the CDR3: TGTGCCAGTAGCCGAAGAGCCAGGGGAACTAATGAAAAACTGTTTTTT. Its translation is CASSRRARGTNEKLFF.

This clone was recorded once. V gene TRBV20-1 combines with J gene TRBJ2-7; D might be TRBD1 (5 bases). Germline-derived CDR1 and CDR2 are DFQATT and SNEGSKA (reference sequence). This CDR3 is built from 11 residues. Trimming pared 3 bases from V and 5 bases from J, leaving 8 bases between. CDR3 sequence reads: CSASIGDEQYF. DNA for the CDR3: TGCAGTGCTAGTATAGGGGACGAGCAGTACTTC.

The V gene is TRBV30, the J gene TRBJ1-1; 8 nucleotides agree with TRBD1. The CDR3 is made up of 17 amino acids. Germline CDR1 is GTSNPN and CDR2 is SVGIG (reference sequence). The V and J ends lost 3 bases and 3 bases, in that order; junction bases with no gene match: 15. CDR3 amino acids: CAWSGGGRGRGDTEAFF. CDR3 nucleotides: TGTGCCTGGAGCGGAGGGGGCAGGGGGCGCGGGGACACTGAAGCTTTCTTT.

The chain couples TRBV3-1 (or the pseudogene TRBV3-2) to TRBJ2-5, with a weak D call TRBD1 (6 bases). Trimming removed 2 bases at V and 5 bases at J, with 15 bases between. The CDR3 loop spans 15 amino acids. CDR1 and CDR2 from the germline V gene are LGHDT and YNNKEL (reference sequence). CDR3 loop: CASSQNPGARETQYF. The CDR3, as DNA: TGTGCCAGCAGCCAAAATCCAGGGGCAAGGGAGACCCAGTACTTC.

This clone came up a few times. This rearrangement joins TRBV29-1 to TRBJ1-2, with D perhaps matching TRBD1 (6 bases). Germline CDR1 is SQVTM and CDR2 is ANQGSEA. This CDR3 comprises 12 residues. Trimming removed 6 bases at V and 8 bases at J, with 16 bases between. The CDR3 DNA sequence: TGCAGCGTAGATAGGTCAGGGGTCGGCTACACCTTC. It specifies CSVDRSGVGYTF.

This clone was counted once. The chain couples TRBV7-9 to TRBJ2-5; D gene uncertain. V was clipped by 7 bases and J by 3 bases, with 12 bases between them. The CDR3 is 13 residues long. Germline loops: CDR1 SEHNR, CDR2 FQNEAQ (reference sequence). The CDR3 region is CASTPPGKETQYF. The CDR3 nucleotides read TGTGCCAGCACCCCTCCAGGAAAAGAGACCCAGTACTTC. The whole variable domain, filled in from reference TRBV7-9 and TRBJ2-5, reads DTGVSQNPRHKITKRGQNVTFRCDPISEHNRLYWYRQTLGQGPEFLTYFQNEAQLEKSRLLSDRFSAERPKGSFSTLEIQRTEQGDSAMYLCASTPPGKETQYFGPGTRLLVL.

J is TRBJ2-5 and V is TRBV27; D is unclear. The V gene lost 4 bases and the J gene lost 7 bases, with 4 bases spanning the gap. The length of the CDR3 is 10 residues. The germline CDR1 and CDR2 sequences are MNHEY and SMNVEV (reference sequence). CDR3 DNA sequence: TGTGCCAGCAGTTGCGGGACCCAGTACTTC. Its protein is CASSCGTQYF.

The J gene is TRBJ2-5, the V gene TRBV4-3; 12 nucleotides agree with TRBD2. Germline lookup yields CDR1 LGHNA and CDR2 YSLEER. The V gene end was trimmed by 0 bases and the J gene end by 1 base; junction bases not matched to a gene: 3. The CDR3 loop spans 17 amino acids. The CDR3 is CASSQDRLAGVQETQYF. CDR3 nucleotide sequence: TGCGCCAGCAGCCAAGATAGACTAGCGGGAGTCCAAGAGACCCAGTACTTC.

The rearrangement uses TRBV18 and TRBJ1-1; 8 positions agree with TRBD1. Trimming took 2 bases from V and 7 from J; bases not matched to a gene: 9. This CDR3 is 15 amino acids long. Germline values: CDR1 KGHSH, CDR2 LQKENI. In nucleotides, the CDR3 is TGTGCCAGCTCACCAACACAGGGGGTGACGAGTGAAGCTTTCTTT. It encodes CASSPTQGVTSEAFF. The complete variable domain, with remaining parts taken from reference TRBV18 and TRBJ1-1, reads NAGVMQNPRHLVRRRGQEARLRCSPMKGHSHVYWYRQLPEEGLKFMVYLQKENIIDESGMPKERFSAEFPKEGPSILRIQQVVRGDSAAYFCASSPTQGVTSEAFFGQGTRLTVV.

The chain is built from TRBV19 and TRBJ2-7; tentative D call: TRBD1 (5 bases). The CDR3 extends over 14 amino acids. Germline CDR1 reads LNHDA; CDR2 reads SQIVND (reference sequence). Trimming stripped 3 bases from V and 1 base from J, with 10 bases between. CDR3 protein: CASSIERQSYEQYF. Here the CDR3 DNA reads TGTGCCAGTAGTATCGAGAGACAGTCCTACGAGCAGTACTTC.